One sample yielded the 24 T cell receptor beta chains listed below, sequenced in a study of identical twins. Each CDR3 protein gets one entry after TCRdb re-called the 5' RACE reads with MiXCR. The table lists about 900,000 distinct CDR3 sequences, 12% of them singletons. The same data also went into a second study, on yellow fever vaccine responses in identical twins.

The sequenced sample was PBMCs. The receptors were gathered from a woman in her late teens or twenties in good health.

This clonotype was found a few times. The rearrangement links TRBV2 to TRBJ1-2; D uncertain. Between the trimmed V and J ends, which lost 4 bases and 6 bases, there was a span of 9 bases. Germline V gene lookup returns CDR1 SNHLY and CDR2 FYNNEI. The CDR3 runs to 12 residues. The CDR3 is CASSVVGNGYTF. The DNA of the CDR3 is TGTGCCAGCAGTGTGGTGGGGAATGGCTACACCTTC.

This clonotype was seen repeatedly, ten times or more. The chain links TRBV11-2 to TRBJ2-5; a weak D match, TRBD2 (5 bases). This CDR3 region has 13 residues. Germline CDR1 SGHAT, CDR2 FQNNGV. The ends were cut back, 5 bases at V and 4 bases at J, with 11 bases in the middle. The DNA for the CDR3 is TGTGCCAGCAGCCCAGAGGGCCTAGAGACCCAGTACTTC. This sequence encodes CASSPEGLETQYF.

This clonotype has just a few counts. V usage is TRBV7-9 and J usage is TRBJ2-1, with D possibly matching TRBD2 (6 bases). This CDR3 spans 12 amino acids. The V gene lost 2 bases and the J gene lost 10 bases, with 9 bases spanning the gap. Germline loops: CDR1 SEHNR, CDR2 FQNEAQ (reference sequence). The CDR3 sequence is CASSLPLAEQFF. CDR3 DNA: TGTGCCAGCAGCTTACCCCTAGCGGAGCAGTTCTTC.

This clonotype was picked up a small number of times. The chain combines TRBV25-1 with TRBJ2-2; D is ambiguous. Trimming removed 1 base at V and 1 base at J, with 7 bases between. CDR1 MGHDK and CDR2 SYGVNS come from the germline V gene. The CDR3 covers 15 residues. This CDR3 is CASSEFVENTGELFF. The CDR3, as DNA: TGTGCCAGCAGTGAATTCGTGGAGAACACCGGGGAGCTGTTTTTT.

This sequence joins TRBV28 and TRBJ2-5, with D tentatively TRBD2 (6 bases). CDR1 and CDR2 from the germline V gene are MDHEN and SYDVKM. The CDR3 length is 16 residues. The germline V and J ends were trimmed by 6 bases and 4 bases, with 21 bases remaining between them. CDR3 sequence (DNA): TGTGCCAGCAGCCTATATATCCCCGGGGGAGGAGAGACCCAGTACTTC. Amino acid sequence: CASSLYIPGGGETQYF.

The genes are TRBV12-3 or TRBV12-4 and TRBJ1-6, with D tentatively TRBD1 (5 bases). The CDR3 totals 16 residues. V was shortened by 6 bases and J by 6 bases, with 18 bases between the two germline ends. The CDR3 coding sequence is TGTGCCAGCAGGCCCCCAGGGAGTGGTGGTAATTCACCCCTCCACTTT. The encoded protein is CASRPPGSGGNSPLHF.

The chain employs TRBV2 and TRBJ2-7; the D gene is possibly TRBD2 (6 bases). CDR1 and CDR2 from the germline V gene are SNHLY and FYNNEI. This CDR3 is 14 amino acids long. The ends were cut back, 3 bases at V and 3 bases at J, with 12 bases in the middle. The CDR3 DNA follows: TGTGCCAGCAGTGAGCGGGAACAAAGCTACGAGCAGTACTTC. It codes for CASSEREQSYEQYF.

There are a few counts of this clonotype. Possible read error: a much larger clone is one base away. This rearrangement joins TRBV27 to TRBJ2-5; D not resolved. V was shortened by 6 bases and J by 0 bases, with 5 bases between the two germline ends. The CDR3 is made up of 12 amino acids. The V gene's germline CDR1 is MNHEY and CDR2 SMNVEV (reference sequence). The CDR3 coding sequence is TGTGCCAGCAGATCGTACCAAGAGACCCAGTACTTC. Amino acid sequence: CASRSYQETQYF.

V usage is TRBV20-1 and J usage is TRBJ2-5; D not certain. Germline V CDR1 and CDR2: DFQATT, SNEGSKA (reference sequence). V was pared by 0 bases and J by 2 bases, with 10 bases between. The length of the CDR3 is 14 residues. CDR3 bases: TGCAGTGCTAGAGATGCGGTCCATCAAGAGACCCAGTACTTC. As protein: CSARDAVHQETQYF.

As DNA, the CDR3 is TGTGCCAGCAGCCAACCGGGACTATTCTACAATGAGCAGTTCTTC. Translated: CASSQPGLFYNEQFF. The chain joins TRBV6-1 to TRBJ2-1, with 7 bases aligning to TRBD2. The junction had 8 bases not matched to a gene; V was cut back by 6 bases and J by 3 bases. Germline-derived CDR1 and CDR2 are MNHNS and SASEGT. The CDR3 covers 15 residues.

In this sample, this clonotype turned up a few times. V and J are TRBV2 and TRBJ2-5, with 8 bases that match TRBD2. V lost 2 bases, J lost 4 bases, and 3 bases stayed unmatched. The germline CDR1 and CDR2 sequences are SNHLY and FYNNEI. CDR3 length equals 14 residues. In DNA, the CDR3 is TGTGCCAGCAGTGAACCCCTAGCGGGAGAGACCCAGTACTTC. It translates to CASSEPLAGETQYF.

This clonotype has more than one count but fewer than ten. The CDR3 protein is CASSPGLYSGANVLTF. CDR3 coding DNA: TGTGCCAGCAGCCCGGGACTTTACTCTGGGGCCAACGTCCTGACTTTC. The V and J genes are TRBV3-1 and TRBJ2-6; possibly TRBD2 for D (6 bases). Germline lookup yields CDR1 LGHDT and CDR2 YNNKEL (reference sequence). Trimming took 4 bases from V and 0 from J, leaving 10 bases between them. The CDR3 length is 16 residues.

The CDR3 sequence is CSATYGTAFGTQYF. In DNA, the CDR3 is TGCAGTGCTACTTACGGGACTGCCTTTGGGACCCAGTACTTC. V usage is TRBV20-1 and J usage is TRBJ2-5; a possible D gene is TRBD2 (6 bases). The CDR3 runs to 14 residues. Germline V gives CDR1 DFQATT, CDR2 SNEGSKA (reference sequence). V shed 4 bases and J shed 7 bases, with 19 bases lying between them.

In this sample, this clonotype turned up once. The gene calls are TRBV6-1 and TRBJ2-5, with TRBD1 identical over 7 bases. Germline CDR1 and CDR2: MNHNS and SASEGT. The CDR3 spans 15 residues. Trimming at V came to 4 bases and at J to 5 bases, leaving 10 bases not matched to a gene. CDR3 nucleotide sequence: TGTGCCAGCAGTGGAAGCAGACAGGGCGTCGAGACCCAGTACTTC. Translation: CASSGSRQGVETQYF.

CDR3 loop: CASSQITGTPGNEQFF. In DNA, the CDR3 is TGTGCCAGCAGCCAAATTACCGGGACCCCGGGGAATGAGCAGTTCTTC. The chain links TRBV14 to TRBJ2-1; D might be TRBD1 or TRBD2, each matching 5 bases. V lost 2 bases to trimming and J lost 7 bases, with 18 bases between them. The germline V gene has CDR1 SGHDN and CDR2 FVKESK. This CDR3 is 16 amino acids long.

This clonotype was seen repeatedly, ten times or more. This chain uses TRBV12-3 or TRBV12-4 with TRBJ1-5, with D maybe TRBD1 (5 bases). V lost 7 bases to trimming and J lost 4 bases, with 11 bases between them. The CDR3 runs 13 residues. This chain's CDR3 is CASTGTANQPQHF. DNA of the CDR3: TGTGCCAGCACCGGGACTGCAAATCAGCCCCAGCATTTT.

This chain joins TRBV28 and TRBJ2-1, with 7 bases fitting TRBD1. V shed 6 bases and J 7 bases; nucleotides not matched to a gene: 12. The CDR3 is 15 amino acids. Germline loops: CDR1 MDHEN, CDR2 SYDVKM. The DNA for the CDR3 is TGTGCCAGCAGGGGTCAGGGGGTGGCGGTTAATGAGCAGTTCTTC. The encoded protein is CASRGQGVAVNEQFF.

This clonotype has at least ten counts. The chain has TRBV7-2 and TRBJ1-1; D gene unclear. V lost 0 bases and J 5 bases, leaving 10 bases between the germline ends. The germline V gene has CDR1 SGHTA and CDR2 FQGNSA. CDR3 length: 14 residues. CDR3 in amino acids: CASSLAFPVTEAFF. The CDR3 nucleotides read TGTGCCAGCAGCTTAGCGTTTCCGGTGACTGAAGCTTTCTTT.

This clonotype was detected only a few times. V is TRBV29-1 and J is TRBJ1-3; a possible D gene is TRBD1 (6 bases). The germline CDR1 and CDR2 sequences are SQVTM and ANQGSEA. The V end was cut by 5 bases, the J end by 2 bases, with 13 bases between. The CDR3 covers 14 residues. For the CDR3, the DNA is TGCAGCGTTAGTTATGGGGGCCCTGGAAACACCATATATTTT. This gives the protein CSVSYGGPGNTIYF.

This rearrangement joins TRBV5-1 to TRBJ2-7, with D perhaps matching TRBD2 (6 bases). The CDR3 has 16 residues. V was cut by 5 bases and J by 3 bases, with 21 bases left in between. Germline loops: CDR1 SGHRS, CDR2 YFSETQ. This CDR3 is CASRGLGSGSYYEQYF. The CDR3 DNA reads TGCGCCAGCAGGGGTTTGGGTAGCGGTTCTTACTACGAGCAGTACTTC.

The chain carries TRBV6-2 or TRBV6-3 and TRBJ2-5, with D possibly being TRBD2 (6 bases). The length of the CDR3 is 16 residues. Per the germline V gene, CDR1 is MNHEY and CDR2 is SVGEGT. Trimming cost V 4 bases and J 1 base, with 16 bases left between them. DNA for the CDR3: TGTGCCAGCAGTTCGGGAGACGTAGGCTCCCAAGAGACCCAGTACTTC. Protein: CASSSGDVGSQETQYF.

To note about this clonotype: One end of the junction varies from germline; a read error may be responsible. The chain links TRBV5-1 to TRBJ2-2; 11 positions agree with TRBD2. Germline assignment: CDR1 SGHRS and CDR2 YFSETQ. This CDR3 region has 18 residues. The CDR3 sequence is CASSLGSTSGRSTGELFF. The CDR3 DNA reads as TGCGCCAGCAGCCTGGGGAGTACTAGCGGGAGAAGCACCGGGGAGCTATTTTTT.

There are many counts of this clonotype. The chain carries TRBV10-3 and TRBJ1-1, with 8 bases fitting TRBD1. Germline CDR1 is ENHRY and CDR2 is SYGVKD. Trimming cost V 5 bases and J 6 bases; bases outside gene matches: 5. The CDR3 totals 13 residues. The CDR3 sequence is CAISPTGASEAFF. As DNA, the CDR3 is TGTGCCATCAGTCCGACAGGGGCTTCTGAAGCTTTCTTT.

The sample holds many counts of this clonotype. DNA of the CDR3: TGTGCCAGCAGCCAAGAAAGCCGGGCGGTAGGGAACAATGAGCAGTTCTTC. Translated, it gives CASSQESRAVGNNEQFF. The chain joins TRBV4-2 to TRBJ2-1; unclear D gene. CDR1 and CDR2 from the germline V gene are LGHNA and YNFKEQ. The germline V and J ends were trimmed by 0 bases and 5 bases, with 17 bases remaining between them. The CDR3 spans 17 residues.